This paragraph covers one T cell receptor (beta chain) sequence. Its antigen is unknown. The CDR3 loop spans 14 amino acids. CDR1 and CDR2 from the germline V gene are SGHRS and YFSETQ. Trimming shortened V by 0 bases and J by 0 bases, and 7 bases separated the two germline ends. Libraries were prepared by immunoSEQ multiplex PCR; TCRdb keeps only in-frame clonotypes and omits some of them. Here the sample spans around 31,000 clones, roughly nine tenths being singletons. This specimen comes from a study of lymphopenia after photon versus proton radiotherapy. Study outcomes and limitations: Photon-treated patients lost naive T cells and TCR diversity; proton-treated stayed stable. Oligoclonal CD8+ Temra expansion after nadir drove photon patients' diversity drop. Only patients who died were analyzed for survival; proton advantage is unproven.

The material sequenced was peripheral blood, taken from a patient treated with proton-based radiotherapy. This receptor was obtained from a woman in her 70s with pancreatic cancer. Some clones in this sample may be carry-over from other donors' samples. This chain links TRBV5-1 with TRBJ2-7; TRBD2 might be the D (5 bases). The CDR3: CASSLEGASYEQYF. CDR3 DNA: TGCGCCAGCAGCTTGGAGGGAGCCTCCTACGAGCAGTACTTC.